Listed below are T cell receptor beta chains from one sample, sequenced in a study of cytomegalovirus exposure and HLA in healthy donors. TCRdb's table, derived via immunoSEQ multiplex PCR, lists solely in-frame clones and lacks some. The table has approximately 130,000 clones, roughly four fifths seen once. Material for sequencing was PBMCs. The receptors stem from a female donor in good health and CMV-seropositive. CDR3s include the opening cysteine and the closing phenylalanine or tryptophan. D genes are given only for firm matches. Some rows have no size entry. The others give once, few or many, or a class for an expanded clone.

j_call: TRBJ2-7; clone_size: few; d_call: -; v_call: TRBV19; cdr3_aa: CASSMERGFYEQYF; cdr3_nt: TGTGCCAGTAGTATGGAACGGGGGTTCTACGAGCAGTACTTC
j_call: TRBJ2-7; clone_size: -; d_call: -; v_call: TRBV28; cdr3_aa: CASSYREGYEQYF; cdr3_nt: TGTGCCAGCAGTTACAGGGAGGGCTACGAGCAGTACTTC
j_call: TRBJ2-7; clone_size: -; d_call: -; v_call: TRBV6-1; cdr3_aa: CASRRGTASYEQYF; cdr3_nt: TGTGCCAGCCGTCGGGGGACAGCCTCCTACGAGCAGTACTTC
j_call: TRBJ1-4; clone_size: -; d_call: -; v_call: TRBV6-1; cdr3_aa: CASSNRIPVEKLFF; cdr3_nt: TGTGCCAGCAGCAACAGGATCCCCGTGGAAAAACTGTTTTTT
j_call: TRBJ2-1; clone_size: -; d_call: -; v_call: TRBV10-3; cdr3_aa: CAISEVEEQFF; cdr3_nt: TGTGCCATCAGTGAGGTCGAGGAGCAGTTCTTC
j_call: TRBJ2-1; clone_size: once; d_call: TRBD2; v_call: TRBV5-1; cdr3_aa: CASSVSRLAGDNEQFF; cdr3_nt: TGCGCCAGCAGCGTGTCTAGACTAGCGGGAGACAATGAGCAGTTCTTC
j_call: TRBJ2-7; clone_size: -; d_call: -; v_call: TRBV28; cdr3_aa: CASSPVAWGGYYEQYF; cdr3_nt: TGTGCCAGCAGTCCCGTCGCCTGGGGCGGATACTACGAGCAGTACTTC
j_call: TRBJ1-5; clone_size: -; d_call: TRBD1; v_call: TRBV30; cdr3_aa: CAWSVSGTGNHQPQHF; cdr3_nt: TGTGCCTGGAGTGTGAGTGGGACAGGGAATCATCAGCCCCAGCATTTT
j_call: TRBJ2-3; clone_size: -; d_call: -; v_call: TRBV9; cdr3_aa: CASSQGLSTDTQYF; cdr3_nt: TGTGCCAGCAGTCAGGGGCTAAGCACAGATACGCAGTATTTT
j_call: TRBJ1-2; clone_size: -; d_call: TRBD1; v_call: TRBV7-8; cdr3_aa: CASSSSGGRNPNYGYTF; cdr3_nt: TGTGCCAGCAGCTCCTCAGGGGGGCGAAATCCTAATTATGGCTACACCTTC
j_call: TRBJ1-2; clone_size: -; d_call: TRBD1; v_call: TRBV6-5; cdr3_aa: CASRRGQGFYGYTF; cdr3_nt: TGTGCCAGCAGAAGGGGACAGGGCTTCTATGGCTACACCTTC
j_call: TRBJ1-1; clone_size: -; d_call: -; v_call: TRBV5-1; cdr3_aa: CASSKEVLNTEAFF; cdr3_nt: TGCGCCAGCAGCAAAGAGGTGTTGAACACTGAAGCTTTCTTT
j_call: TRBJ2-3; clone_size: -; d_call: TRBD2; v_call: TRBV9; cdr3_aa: CASSVEGGGRPTDTQYF; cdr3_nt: TGTGCCAGCAGCGTAGAAGGAGGCGGGAGACCCACAGATACGCAGTATTTT
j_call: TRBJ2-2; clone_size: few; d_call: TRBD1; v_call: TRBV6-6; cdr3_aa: CASSKLQGAGELFF; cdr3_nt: TGTGCCAGCAGTAAACTACAGGGGGCCGGGGAGCTGTTTTTT
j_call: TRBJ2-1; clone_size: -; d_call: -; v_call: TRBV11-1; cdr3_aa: CASSLFDSYNEQFF; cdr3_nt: TGTGCCAGCAGCTTATTCGACTCATACAATGAGCAGTTCTTC
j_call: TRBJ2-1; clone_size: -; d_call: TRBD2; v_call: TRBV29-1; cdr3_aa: CSAKTSGVENEQFF; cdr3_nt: TGCAGCGCGAAGACTAGCGGGGTAGAGAATGAGCAGTTCTTC
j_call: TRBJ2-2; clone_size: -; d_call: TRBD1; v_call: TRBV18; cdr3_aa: CASSPPGQGKGELFF; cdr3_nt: TGTGCCAGCTCACCACCGGGACAGGGGAAAGGGGAGCTGTTTTTT
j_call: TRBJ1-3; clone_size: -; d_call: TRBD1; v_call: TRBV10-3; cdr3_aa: CAIGQGSGNTIYF; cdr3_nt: TGTGCCATCGGACAGGGCTCTGGAAACACCATATATTTT
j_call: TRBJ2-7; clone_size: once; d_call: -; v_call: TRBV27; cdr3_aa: CASSPQGWAYEQYF; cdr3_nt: TGTGCCAGCAGTCCTCAGGGGTGGGCCTACGAGCAGTACTTC
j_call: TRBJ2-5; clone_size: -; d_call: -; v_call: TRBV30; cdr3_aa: CAWSVLGAETQYF; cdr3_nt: TGTGCCTGGAGCGTCCTCGGTGCGGAGACCCAGTACTTC
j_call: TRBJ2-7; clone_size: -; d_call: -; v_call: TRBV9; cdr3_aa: CASSPRTELYEQYF; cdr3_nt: TGTGCCAGCAGCCCCCGGACAGAACTCTACGAGCAGTACTTC
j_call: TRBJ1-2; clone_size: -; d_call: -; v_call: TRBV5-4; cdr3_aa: CASSLDRANYGYTF; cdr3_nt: TGTGCCAGCAGCTTGGACAGGGCGAACTATGGCTACACCTTC
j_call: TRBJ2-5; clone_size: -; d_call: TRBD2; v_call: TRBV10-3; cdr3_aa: CAISGTSGGVETQYF; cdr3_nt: TGTGCCATCAGCGGGACTAGCGGGGGGGTGGAGACCCAGTACTTC
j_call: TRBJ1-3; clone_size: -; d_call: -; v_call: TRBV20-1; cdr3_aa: CSARRGNTIYF; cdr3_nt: TGCAGTGCTAGACGTGGAAACACCATATATTTT
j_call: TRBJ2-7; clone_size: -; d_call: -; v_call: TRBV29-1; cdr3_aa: CSARQSNYYEQYF; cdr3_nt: TGCAGCGCCCGACAGTCGAACTACTACGAGCAGTACTTC
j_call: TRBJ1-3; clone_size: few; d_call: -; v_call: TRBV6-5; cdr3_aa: CASSYSPASSGNTIYF; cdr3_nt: TGTGCCAGCAGTTACTCGCCAGCGAGCTCTGGAAACACCATATATTTT
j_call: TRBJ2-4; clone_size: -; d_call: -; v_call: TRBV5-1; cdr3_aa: CASSLVSGSDIQYF; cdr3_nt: TGCGCCAGCAGCTTGGTATCAGGTAGTGACATTCAGTACTTC
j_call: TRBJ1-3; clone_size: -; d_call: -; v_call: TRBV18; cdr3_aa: CASSPWRGLDNTIYF; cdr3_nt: TGTGCCAGCTCACCGTGGCGGGGGCTCGATAACACCATATATTTT
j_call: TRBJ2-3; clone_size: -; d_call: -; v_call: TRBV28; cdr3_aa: CASSLYVHEGDTQYF; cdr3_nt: TGTGCCAGCAGTTTATACGTCCACGAGGGCGATACGCAGTATTTT
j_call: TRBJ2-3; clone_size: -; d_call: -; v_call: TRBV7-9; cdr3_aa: CASSLPQGITDTQYF; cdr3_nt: TGTGCCAGCAGCTTGCCCCAGGGAATCACAGATACGCAGTATTTT
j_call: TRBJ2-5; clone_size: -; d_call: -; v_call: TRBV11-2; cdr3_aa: CASSLEQWKTQYF; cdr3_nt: TGTGCCAGCAGCTTAGAACAGTGGAAGACCCAGTACTTC
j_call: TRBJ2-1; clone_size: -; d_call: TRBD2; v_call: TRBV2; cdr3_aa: CASSASGTNEQFF; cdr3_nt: TGTGCCAGCAGCGCTAGCGGGACCAATGAGCAGTTCTTC
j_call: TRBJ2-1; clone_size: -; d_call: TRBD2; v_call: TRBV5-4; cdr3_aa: CASSYLAGGLSYNEQFF; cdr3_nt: TGTGCCAGCAGCTATCTAGCGGGAGGGTTATCCTACAATGAGCAGTTCTTC
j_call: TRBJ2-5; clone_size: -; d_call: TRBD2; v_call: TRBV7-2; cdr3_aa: CASSHGLAGEGETQYF; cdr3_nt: TGTGCCAGCAGCCACGGACTAGCGGGGGAAGGCGAGACCCAGTACTTC
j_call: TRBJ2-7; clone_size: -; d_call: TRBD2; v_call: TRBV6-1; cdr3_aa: CASSEASAGRGDEQYF; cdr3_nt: TGTGCCAGCAGTGAAGCATCGGCAGGGAGGGGAGACGAGCAGTACTTC
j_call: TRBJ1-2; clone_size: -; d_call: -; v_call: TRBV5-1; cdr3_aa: CASSLPAGLGEGGYTF; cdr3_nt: TGCGCCAGCAGCTTACCGGCGGGTTTAGGTGAAGGAGGCTACACCTTC
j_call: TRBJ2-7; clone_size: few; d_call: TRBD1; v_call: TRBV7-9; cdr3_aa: CASSQGQGVEQYF; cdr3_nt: TGTGCCAGCAGCCAGGGACAGGGGGTTGAGCAGTACTTC
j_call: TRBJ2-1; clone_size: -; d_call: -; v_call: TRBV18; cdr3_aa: CASSPESSYNEQFF; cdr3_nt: TGTGCCAGCTCACCAGAGAGCTCCTACAATGAGCAGTTCTTC
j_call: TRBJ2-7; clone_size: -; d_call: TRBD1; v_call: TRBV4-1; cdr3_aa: CASSPPGTALYEQYF; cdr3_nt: TGCGCCAGCAGCCCCCCAGGGACAGCCCTGTACGAGCAGTACTTC
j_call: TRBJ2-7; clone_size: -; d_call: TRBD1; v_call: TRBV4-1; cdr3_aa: CASSPTRQGSYEQYF; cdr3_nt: TGCGCCAGCAGCCCCACCCGACAGGGCTCCTACGAGCAGTACTTC
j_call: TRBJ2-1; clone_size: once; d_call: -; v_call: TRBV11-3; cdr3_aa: CASSNGQGSYNEQFF; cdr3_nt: TGTGCCAGCAGCAACGGGCAGGGGTCCTACAATGAGCAGTTCTTC
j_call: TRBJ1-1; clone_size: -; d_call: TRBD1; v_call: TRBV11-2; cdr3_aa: CASSLIRQGTEAFF; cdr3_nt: TGTGCCAGCAGCTTAATCCGACAGGGGACTGAAGCTTTCTTT
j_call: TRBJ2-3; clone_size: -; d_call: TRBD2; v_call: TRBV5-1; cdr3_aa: CASSPIAGPTDTQYF; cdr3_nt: TGCGCCAGCAGCCCTATAGCGGGGCCCACAGATACGCAGTATTTT
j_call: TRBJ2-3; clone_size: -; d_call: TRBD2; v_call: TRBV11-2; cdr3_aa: CASSSLSGRRSTDTQYF; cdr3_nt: TGTGCCAGCAGCTCACTTAGCGGGAGGAGAAGCACAGATACGCAGTATTTT
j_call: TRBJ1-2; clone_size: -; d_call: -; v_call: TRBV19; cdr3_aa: CASSTGLSGYTF; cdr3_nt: TGTGCCAGTAGTACAGGACTGAGTGGCTACACCTTC
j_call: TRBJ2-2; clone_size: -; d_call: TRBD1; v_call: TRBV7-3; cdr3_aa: CASSLFGQGYAGELFF; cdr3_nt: TGTGCCAGCAGCTTGTTCGGACAGGGGTACGCCGGGGAGCTGTTTTTT
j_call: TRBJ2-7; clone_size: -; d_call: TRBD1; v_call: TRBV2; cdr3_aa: CASSGRTGTYEQYF; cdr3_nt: TGTGCCAGCAGTGGGAGGACAGGGACGTACGAGCAGTACTTC
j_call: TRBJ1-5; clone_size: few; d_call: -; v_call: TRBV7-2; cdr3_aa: CASSSWDIKPQHF; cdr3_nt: TGTGCCAGCAGCTCCTGGGACATTAAGCCCCAGCATTTT
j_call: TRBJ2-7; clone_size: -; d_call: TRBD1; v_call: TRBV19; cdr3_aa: CASSIGGQGLSYEQYF; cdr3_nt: TGTGCCAGTAGTATAGGAGGACAGGGGCTTTCCTACGAGCAGTACTTC
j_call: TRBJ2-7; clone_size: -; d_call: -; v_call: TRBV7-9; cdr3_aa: CSSSLSREYEQYF; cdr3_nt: TGTTCCAGCAGCTTATCCCGGGAGTACGAGCAGTACTTC
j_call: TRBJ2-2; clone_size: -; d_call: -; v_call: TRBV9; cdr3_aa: CASSVYRTGELFF; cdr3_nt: TGTGCCAGCAGCGTTTACCGGACCGGGGAGCTGTTTTTT
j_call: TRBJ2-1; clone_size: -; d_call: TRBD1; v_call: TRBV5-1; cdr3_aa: CASNPGQGNEQFF; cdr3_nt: TGCGCCAGCAACCCGGGACAGGGGAATGAGCAGTTCTTC
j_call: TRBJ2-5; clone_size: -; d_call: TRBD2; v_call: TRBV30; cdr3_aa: CAWRPDNFRGGSLGETQYF; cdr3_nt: TGTGCCTGGAGACCAGATAATTTTCGGGGGGGCTCCCTTGGGGAGACCCAGTACTTC
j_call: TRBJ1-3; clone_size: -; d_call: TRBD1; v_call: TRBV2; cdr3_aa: CASSALTGVGNTIYF; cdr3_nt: TGTGCCAGCAGCGCCCTCACAGGGGTTGGAAACACCATATATTTT